These 27 T cell receptor beta chains originate from one sample sequenced in a study of shared clonotypes between healthy human individuals. Produced via immunoSEQ multiplex PCR; TCRdb's table is partial and in-frame only. The data hold about 700,000 clones, with roughly 70% observed a single time. Sequenced material: memory CD4+ T cells sorted from blood. Subset indicated: CD45RA-negative fraction. These receptors all stem from a woman aged 30 to 39 in good health.

This chain links TRBV2 with TRBJ1-2, with a tentative D call TRBD1 (6 bases). Germline V gene lookup returns CDR1 SNHLY and CDR2 FYNNEI. The CDR3 is 16 amino acids. The V and J ends lost 6 bases and 7 bases respectively, with 24 bases between them. The CDR3 DNA reads TGTGCCAGCAGCTATACGAAAACAGGGTCGGGGAGTGGCTACACCTTC. As protein: CASSYTKTGSGSGYTF.

A word on this clone: Other DNA variants within this sample encode the same CDR3. V is TRBV27 and J is TRBJ2-7, with D possibly matching TRBD2 (6 bases). Germline-derived CDR1 and CDR2 are MNHEY and SMNVEV (reference sequence). V lost 1 base, J lost 5 bases, and 12 bases lay in between. The CDR3 covers 14 residues. DNA of the CDR3: TGTGCCAGCAGTTTATATGCGGGACTCGACGAGCAGTACTTC. Its translation is CASSLYAGLDEQYF.

Concerning this clone: A much larger clone is a single base away; this may be a read error. Different DNA sequences within this sample yield the same CDR3. This chain uses TRBV5-1 with TRBJ1-2; D is possibly TRBD1 (5 bases). This CDR3 region has 14 residues. Germline CDR1 reads SGHRS; CDR2 reads YFSETQ. The V end was cut by 4 bases, the J end by 4 bases, with 14 bases between. CDR3 amino acids: CASSPGTETYGYTF. The CDR3 DNA is TGCGCCAGCAGCCCCGGGACGGAGACCTATGGCTACACCTTC. Full variable domain (rest looked up from reference TRBV5-1 and TRBJ1-2): KAGVTQTPRYLIKTRGQQVTLSCSPISGHRSVSWYQQTPGQGLQFLFEYFSETQRNKGNFPGRFSGRQFSNSRSEMNVSTLELGDSALYLCASSPGTETYGYTFGSGTRLTVV.

In this sample, this clone turned up a few times. Within the sample, other DNA sequences also encode this same CDR3. This rearrangement joins TRBV5-1 to TRBJ2-5, with a possible D match to TRBD1 (5 bases). The CDR3 length is 13 residues. Germline lookup yields CDR1 SGHRS and CDR2 YFSETQ. With 1 base removed from V and 4 bases from J, the gap between germline ends came to 8 bases. CDR3 DNA sequence: TGCGCCAGCAGCTTGCCTGGGGCAGAGACCCAGTACTTC. Residues: CASSLPGAETQYF. The full variable domain, completed using reference TRBV5-1 and TRBJ2-5, is KAGVTQTPRYLIKTRGQQVTLSCSPISGHRSVSWYQQTPGQGLQFLFEYFSETQRNKGNFPGRFSGRQFSNSRSEMNVSTLELGDSALYLCASSLPGAETQYFGPGTRLLVL.

The V call is TRBV28, the J call TRBJ2-1; D is uncertain. Trimming took 5 bases from V and 2 from J, leaving 10 bases between them. CDR1 is MDHEN, CDR2 SYDVKM, per germline. CDR3 length equals 14 residues. CDR3 in amino acids: CASSSAKTYNEQFF. CDR3 DNA sequence: TGTGCCAGCAGTAGCGCGAAAACCTACAATGAGCAGTTCTTC.

This clone has a single count. The chain uses TRBV11-2 and TRBJ1-1, with 10 bases that match TRBD1. Germline CDR1 and CDR2: SGHAT and FQNNGV. V shed 1 base and J 5 bases; nucleotides not matched to a gene: 7. This CDR3 is 16 amino acids long. Here the CDR3 DNA reads TGTGCCAGCAGCTTAGGAACCGGGACAGGGGTGACTGAAGCTTTCTTT. It yields the protein CASSLGTGTGVTEAFF.

J is TRBJ2-7 and V is TRBV23-1; D gene unclear. TRBV23-1 falls under the ORF class, with uncertain function. The V gene lost 3 bases and the J gene lost 7 bases, with 25 bases spanning the gap. This CDR3 has 17 amino acids. The CDR3 reads CASSQARPKVRYVEQYF. The CDR3 coding sequence is TGCGCCAGCAGTCAGGCTCGACCCAAAGTACGCTACGTGGAGCAGTACTTC.

CDR3 sequence reads: CASSLRGGGRYSETQYF. CDR3 DNA sequence: TGTGCCAGCAGTTTAAGGGGCGGGGGGCGCTATTCGGAGACCCAGTACTTC. The gene calls are TRBV28 and TRBJ2-5, with 8 bases identical to TRBD2. V was pared by 2 bases and J by 5 bases, with 13 bases of the junction left unmatched. The CDR3 covers 17 residues. Germline V CDR1 and CDR2: MDHEN, SYDVKM. Based on the CDR3 plus reference TRBV28 and TRBJ2-5, the full variable domain is DVKVTQSSRYLVKRTGEKVFLECVQDMDHENMFWYRQDPGLGLRLIYFSYDVKMKEKGDIPEGYSVSREKKERFSLILESASTNQTSMYLCASSLRGGGRYSETQYFGPGTRLLVL.

The J gene is TRBJ2-1, the V gene TRBV6-5, with TRBD2 matching 9 bases. The V gene's germline CDR1 is MNHEY and CDR2 SVGAGI. The junction had 10 bases not matched to a gene; V was cut back by 2 bases and J by 8 bases. This CDR3 is 16 amino acids long. DNA of the CDR3: TGTGCCAGCAGTTACGGGCAAGCGGGAGGAGAAGATGAGCAGTTCTTC. Amino acids: CASSYGQAGGEDEQFF.

V is TRBV27 and J is TRBJ1-2; 7 bases align to TRBD1. The CDR3 is 10 amino acids. V trimming: 5 bases; J trimming: 14 bases; junction bases outside the gene matches: 5. Per the germline V gene, CDR1 is MNHEY and CDR2 is SMNVEV (reference sequence). The CDR3 DNA is TGTGCCAGCAGTCAGGGGGAGAGGACCTTC. Translating gives CASSQGERTF.

This CDR3 reads CASSIDREKTQYF. The DNA of the CDR3 is TGTGCCAGTAGTATTGACAGGGAAAAGACCCAGTACTTC. The V gene is TRBV19, the J gene TRBJ2-5; 7 bases map to TRBD1. Per germline, CDR1 LNHDA and CDR2 SQIVND (reference sequence). J was trimmed by 6 bases and V by 3 bases; bases with no gene match: 4. CDR3 length: 13 residues.

In its sample, this clone was seen a few times. Different DNA sequences within this sample yield the same CDR3. V is TRBV7-2 and J is TRBJ2-1; TRBD2 might be the D (5 bases). CDR1 SGHTA and CDR2 FQGNSA come from the germline V gene. The CDR3 sequence is 15 residues long. Trimming took off 1 base at V and 2 bases at J, with 9 bases between the two ends. The CDR3 nucleotides are TGTGCCAGCAGCTTAGGAGCGGCAGCCTACAATGAGCAGTTCTTC. Residues: CASSLGAAAYNEQFF.

This clone appeared a single time. The chain employs TRBV5-6 and TRBJ1-4; 9 nucleotides match TRBD1. This CDR3 region has 17 residues. J gave up 10 bases and V 1 base, and 14 bases lay outside the gene matches. Germline values: CDR1 SGHDT, CDR2 YYEEEE. The CDR3 coding sequence is TGTGCCAGCAGCTTGTCGCCCACCGGGACAGGGAAGGGAAAACTGTTTTTT. Translating gives CASSLSPTGTGKGKLFF.

This clone has a single count. The chain combines TRBV9 with TRBJ1-2, with a weak D call TRBD1 (5 bases). The CDR3 has 12 amino acids. V was pared by 4 bases and J by 4 bases, with 8 bases between. Germline V gene lookup returns CDR1 SGDLS and CDR2 YYNGEE. The chain's CDR3 is CASSSQGYGYTF. In DNA, the CDR3 is TGTGCCAGCAGCTCTCAGGGCTATGGCTACACCTTC.

This chain uses TRBV29-1 with TRBJ2-5; 11 nucleotides agree with TRBD2. Looked up from germline, CDR1 is SQVTM and CDR2 is ANQGSEA. Trimming at V came to 6 bases and at J to 1 base, leaving 7 bases not matched to a gene. This CDR3 region has 15 residues. CDR3 loop: CSVTLAGGTQETQYF. The CDR3 bases are TGCAGCGTGACCTTAGCGGGAGGGACCCAAGAGACCCAGTACTTC.

This CDR3 reads CASSRTGAYEQYF. In nucleotides, the CDR3 is TGTGCCAGCAGCCGTACAGGGGCCTACGAGCAGTACTTC. The gene calls are TRBV7-9 and TRBJ2-7, with 7 positions matching TRBD1. V gave up 5 bases and J gave up 2 bases; unmatched junction bases: 3. Germline V CDR1 and CDR2: SEHNR, FQNEAQ (reference sequence). The CDR3 length is 13 residues. The full variable domain, its missing parts supplied by reference TRBV7-9 and TRBJ2-7, is DTGVSQNPRHKITKRGQNVTFRCDPISEHNRLYWYRQTLGQGPEFLTYFQNEAQLEKSRLLSDRFSAERPKGSFSTLEIQRTEQGDSAMYLCASSRTGAYEQYFGPGTRLTVT.

V and J are TRBV28 and TRBJ1-1; 11 bases line up with TRBD1. CDR1 is MDHEN, CDR2 SYDVKM, per germline. V was clipped by 3 bases and J by 3 bases; unmatched bases: 0. The CDR3 runs 14 residues. The CDR3 DNA follows: TGTGCCAGCAGTTTGGGACAGGGGGACACTGAAGCTTTCTTT. Translation gives CASSLGQGDTEAFF.

This clone has just one count. The chain uses TRBV9 and TRBJ2-3; D is unresolved. Deletions cut 3 bases from V and 2 bases from J, with 10 bases between. The CDR3 extends over 14 amino acids. Germline CDR1 is SGDLS and CDR2 is YYNGEE. This CDR3 reads CASSAAIYTDTQYF. The CDR3 DNA reads as TGTGCCAGCAGCGCGGCTATTTACACAGATACGCAGTATTTT.

Concerning this clone: The identical CDR3 is also encoded by other nucleotide sequences in the sample. Here the CDR3 reads CASSTDGLNTEAFF. CDR3 coding DNA: TGCGCCAGCAGCACGGACGGGCTGAACACTGAAGCTTTCTTT. The chain is built from TRBV5-1 and TRBJ1-1, with D unresolved. Trimming cost V 4 bases and J 0 bases, with 10 bases left between them. The CDR3 has 14 amino acids. Germline V CDR1 and CDR2: SGHRS, YFSETQ.

This chain joins TRBV5-1 and TRBJ2-7; unclear D gene. V lost 5 bases and J lost 2, with 11 bases in between. Germline V gene lookup returns CDR1 SGHRS and CDR2 YFSETQ. The CDR3 contains 13 residues. In DNA, the CDR3 is TGCGCCAGCAGTTCGGACGGAACCTACGAGCAGTACTTC. It specifies CASSSDGTYEQYF.

The chain recombines TRBV5-1 with TRBJ2-2; possible D gene TRBD2, 5 bases. This CDR3 has 16 residues. The germline gives CDR1 SGHRS, CDR2 YFSETQ. Trimming stripped 0 bases from V and 6 bases from J, with 15 bases between. This chain's CDR3 is CASSLGTVLGAGELFF. The CDR3 nucleotides are TGCGCCAGCAGCTTGGGTACCGTGCTCGGGGCCGGGGAGCTGTTTTTT. Based on the CDR3 plus reference TRBV5-1 and TRBJ2-2, the full variable domain is KAGVTQTPRYLIKTRGQQVTLSCSPISGHRSVSWYQQTPGQGLQFLFEYFSETQRNKGNFPGRFSGRQFSNSRSEMNVSTLELGDSALYLCASSLGTVLGAGELFFGEGSRLTVL.

This sequence joins TRBV28 and TRBJ1-1; 11 nucleotides agree with TRBD1. The CDR3 covers 15 residues. The V gene end was trimmed by 6 bases and the J gene end by 4 bases; junction bases not matched to a gene: 7. Germline V CDR1 and CDR2: MDHEN, SYDVKM. CDR3 DNA: TGTGCCAGCAGGTCGGGACAGGGGGTGGTCACTGAAGCTTTCTTT. It translates to CASRSGQGVVTEAFF.

This clone has at least ten counts. The V call is TRBV2, the J call TRBJ2-3; D gene uncertain. Trimming took 8 bases from V and 0 from J, leaving 6 bases between them. CDR1 and CDR2 (germline): SNHLY, FYNNEI. The CDR3 runs to 12 residues. The CDR3 loop is CASDSSTDTQYF. For the CDR3, the DNA is TGTGCCAGCGACTCTAGCACAGATACGCAGTATTTT.

Remarks on this clone: Sequence at one end of the junction differs from germline and may be a read error. The chain couples TRBV7-9 to TRBJ2-2, with D possibly matching TRBD2 (5 bases). Germline CDR1 reads SEHNR; CDR2 reads FQNEAQ (reference sequence). CDR3 length equals 12 residues. This CDR3 is CASSVAPGELFF. The DNA of the CDR3 is TGTGCCAGCAGCGTAGCGCCCGGGGAGCTGTTTTTT.

This chain joins TRBV2 and TRBJ1-2; 12 positions match TRBD1. V lost 5 bases and J lost 7; bases outside the gene matches: 5. This CDR3 has 14 residues. Germline CDR1 and CDR2: SNHLY and FYNNEI. The CDR3 DNA sequence: TGTGCCAGCAGTACCGGGACAGGGGGCGGTGGCTACACCTTC. Encoded protein: CASSTGTGGGGYTF.

The gene calls are TRBV28 and TRBJ1-5, with 9 bases that match TRBD1. The CDR3 runs to 19 residues. Germline CDR1 and CDR2: MDHEN and SYDVKM. The junction had 15 bases not matched to a gene; V was cut back by 6 bases and J by 0 bases. CDR3 DNA: TGTGCCAGCAGCCATCCACAAGGGACAGGGTTTAGTAGCAATCAGCCCCAGCATTTT. It encodes CASSHPQGTGFSSNQPQHF.

This rearrangement joins TRBV6-6 to TRBJ2-3, with 14 positions matching TRBD2. V shed 5 bases and J 7 bases; nucleotides not matched to a gene: 8. The CDR3 is 16 amino acids. Germline-derived CDR1 and CDR2 are MNHNY and SVGAGI (reference sequence). In nucleotides, the CDR3 is TGTGCCAGCAGTGGTGGACTAGCGGGAGGACGTAATACGCAGTATTTT. Its protein is CASSGGLAGGRNTQYF.